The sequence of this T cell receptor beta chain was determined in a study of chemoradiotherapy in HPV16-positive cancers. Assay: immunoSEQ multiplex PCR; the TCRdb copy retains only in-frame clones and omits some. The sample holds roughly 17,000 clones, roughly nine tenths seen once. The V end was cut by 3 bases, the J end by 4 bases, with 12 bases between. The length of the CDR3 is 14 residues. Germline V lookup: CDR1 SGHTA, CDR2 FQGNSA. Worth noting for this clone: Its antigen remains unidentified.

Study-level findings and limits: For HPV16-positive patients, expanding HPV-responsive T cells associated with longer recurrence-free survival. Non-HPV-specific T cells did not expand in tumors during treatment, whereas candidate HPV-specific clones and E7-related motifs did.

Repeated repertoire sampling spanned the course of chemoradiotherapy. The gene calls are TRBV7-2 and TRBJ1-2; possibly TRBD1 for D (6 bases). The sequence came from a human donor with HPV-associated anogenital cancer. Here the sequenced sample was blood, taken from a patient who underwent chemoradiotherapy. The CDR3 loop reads CASSFETGRYGYTF. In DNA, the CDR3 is TGTGCCAGCAGCTTTGAGACAGGCCGCTATGGCTACACCTTC.